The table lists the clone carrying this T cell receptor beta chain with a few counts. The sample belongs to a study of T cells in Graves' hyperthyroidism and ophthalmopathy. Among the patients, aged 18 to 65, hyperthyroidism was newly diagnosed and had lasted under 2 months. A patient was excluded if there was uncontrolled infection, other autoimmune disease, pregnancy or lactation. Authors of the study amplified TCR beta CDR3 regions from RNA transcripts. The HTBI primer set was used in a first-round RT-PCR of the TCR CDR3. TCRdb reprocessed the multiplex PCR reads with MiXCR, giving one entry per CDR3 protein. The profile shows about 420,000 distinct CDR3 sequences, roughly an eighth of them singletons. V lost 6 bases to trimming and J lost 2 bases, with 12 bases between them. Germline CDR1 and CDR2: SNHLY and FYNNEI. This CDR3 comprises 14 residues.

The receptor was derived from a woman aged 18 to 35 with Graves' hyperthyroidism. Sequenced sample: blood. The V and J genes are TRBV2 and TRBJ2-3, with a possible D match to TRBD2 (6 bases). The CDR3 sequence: CASSRTGDTDTQYF. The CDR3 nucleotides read TGTGCCAGCAGCAGGACGGGAGACACAGATACGCAGTATTTT.